The rows below give T cell receptor beta chains drawn from one sample of a study of T cell responses to AZD1222 COVID-19 vaccine. Some clones are missing from TCRdb's copy, which holds only in-frame ones; the method was immunoSEQ multiplex PCR. The sample yields under 150,000 clones, around 93% seen once. The sequences come from peripheral blood, collected on day 0 of AZD1222 vaccination. Every receptor here comes from an adult in good health. The CDR3 runs from the conserved cysteine through the conserved F or W. D genes are given only for firm matches. Where a row states a size, it is once, few, many or the class of an expanded clone; other rows omit it.

v_call: TRBV19
d_call: NA
clone_size: NA
j_call: TRBJ2-1
cdr3_aa: CASSKDVSSYNEQFF
cdr3_nt: TGTGCCAGTAGTAAGGACGTTAGCTCCTACAATGAGCAGTTCTTC

v_call: TRBV6-6
d_call: TRBD1
clone_size: NA
j_call: TRBJ1-1
cdr3_aa: CASSYLFRGETEAFF
cdr3_nt: TGTGCCAGCAGTTACCTGTTCAGGGGGGAAACTGAAGCTTTCTTT

v_call: TRBV28
d_call: TRBD2
clone_size: NA
j_call: TRBJ2-7
cdr3_aa: CASSTTGTSVGEQYF
cdr3_nt: TGTGCCAGCAGCACCACCGGGACTAGCGTGGGCGAGCAGTACTTC

v_call: TRBV7-3
d_call: NA
clone_size: NA
j_call: TRBJ1-1
cdr3_aa: CASSLTRTRNTEAFF
cdr3_nt: TGTGCCAGCAGCTTAACGCGGACACGGAACACTGAAGCTTTCTTT

v_call: TRBV28
d_call: NA
clone_size: NA
j_call: TRBJ2-7
cdr3_aa: CASTGQRYEQYF
cdr3_nt: TGTGCCAGCACAGGTCAAAGATACGAGCAGTACTTC

v_call: TRBV10-3
d_call: TRBD2
clone_size: few
j_call: TRBJ2-7
cdr3_aa: CAISESRGLAGVYEQYF
cdr3_nt: TGTGCCATCAGTGAGTCGAGAGGACTAGCGGGAGTCTACGAGCAGTACTTC

v_call: TRBV27
d_call: NA
clone_size: few
j_call: TRBJ1-1
cdr3_aa: CASSLSRQTFEAFF
cdr3_nt: TGTGCCAGCAGTTTATCGAGGCAGACCTTTGAAGCTTTCTTT

v_call: TRBV19
d_call: TRBD1
clone_size: NA
j_call: TRBJ1-4
cdr3_aa: CASRRDRGHLFF
cdr3_nt: TGTGCCAGTAGAAGGGACAGGGGACATCTGTTTTTT

v_call: TRBV5-1
d_call: TRBD2
clone_size: NA
j_call: TRBJ2-3
cdr3_aa: CASSLGRPTSGRATYTDTQYF
cdr3_nt: TGCGCCAGCAGCTTGGGGCGCCCAACTAGCGGGAGGGCCACGTACACAGATACGCAGTATTTT

v_call: TRBV30
d_call: NA
clone_size: NA
j_call: TRBJ1-1
cdr3_aa: CAWSKDLNTEAFF
cdr3_nt: TGTGCCTGGAGCAAAGATCTGAACACTGAAGCTTTCTTT

v_call: TRBV24-1
d_call: NA
clone_size: NA
j_call: TRBJ2-1
cdr3_aa: CATSDTRGSDEQFF
cdr3_nt: TGTGCCACCAGTGATACAAGGGGTTCGGATGAGCAGTTCTTC

v_call: TRBV2
d_call: TRBD1
clone_size: few
j_call: TRBJ2-7
cdr3_aa: CASSAQTGSYEQYF
cdr3_nt: TGTGCCAGCAGCGCGCAGACAGGGTCATACGAGCAGTACTTC

v_call: TRBV7-9
d_call: NA
clone_size: NA
j_call: TRBJ1-2
cdr3_aa: CASSLPTDRGYGYTF
cdr3_nt: TGTGCCAGCAGCTTACCTACAGACCGGGGCTATGGCTACACCTTC

v_call: TRBV6-5
d_call: NA
clone_size: few
j_call: TRBJ1-6
cdr3_aa: CASSYGRVRDSPLHF
cdr3_nt: TGTGCCAGCAGTTACGGCAGGGTTCGGGATTCACCCCTCCACTTT

v_call: TRBV28
d_call: TRBD1
clone_size: NA
j_call: TRBJ2-5
cdr3_aa: CASSLKPWDRGRETQYF
cdr3_nt: TGTGCCAGCAGTTTAAAACCATGGGACAGGGGGCGAGAGACCCAGTACTTC

v_call: TRBV14
d_call: NA
clone_size: NA
j_call: TRBJ2-2
cdr3_aa: CASSTRIREGGELFF
cdr3_nt: TGTGCCAGCAGCACCCGGATCAGGGAAGGCGGGGAGCTGTTTTTT

v_call: TRBV15
d_call: NA
clone_size: NA
j_call: TRBJ1-5
cdr3_aa: CATSREGRPNQPQHF
cdr3_nt: TGTGCCACCAGCAGAGAAGGACGACCCAATCAGCCCCAGCATTTT

v_call: TRBV2
d_call: TRBD1
clone_size: NA
j_call: TRBJ2-7
cdr3_aa: CASSEFGQGYEQYF
cdr3_nt: TGTGCCAGCAGTGAATTTGGACAGGGCTACGAGCAGTACTTC

v_call: TRBV5-1
d_call: TRBD1
clone_size: NA
j_call: TRBJ1-1
cdr3_aa: CASSPQGQGKNTEAFF
cdr3_nt: TGCGCCAGCAGCCCGCAAGGACAGGGAAAGAACACTGAAGCTTTCTTT

v_call: TRBV28
d_call: TRBD1
clone_size: NA
j_call: TRBJ2-7
cdr3_aa: CASPPGPGTGGFEQYF
cdr3_nt: TGTGCCAGCCCTCCGGGCCCGGGGACAGGGGGTTTCGAGCAGTACTTC